This T cell receptor (beta chain) is drawn from a study of response to subunit inactivated influenza vaccine. This CDR3 is built from 15 residues. The ends lost 5 bases at V and 3 bases at J; junction bases unmatched: 4. The germline gives CDR1 MNHEY, CDR2 SVGEGT. TCRdb re-called the RT-PCR reads through MiXCR, storing one row per CDR3 protein. The sample has around 570,000 distinct CDR3 sequences, approximately 10% seen once. The same specimen was also included in a second study, on T cells expressing NK-cell markers. This second study notes: The TCR beta cDNA came from 5'RACE template switching with UMIs. HCMV seropositivity marked most of the eight sequenced donors; one was seronegative. Of the CD8+ T cell pool in 5 to 7 donors, roughly 1.0-7.5% was accounted for by dominant NKG2C+ clonotypes.

Specimen: PBMCs from blood, collected on the day of vaccination. V and J are TRBV6-2 or TRBV6-3 and TRBJ2-2, with 9 bases fitting TRBD1. The sequence was obtained from a man in his fifties who received an inactivated influenza vaccine. CDR3 nucleotides: TGTGCCAGCAGTACCCGGACAGGGGACACCGGGGAGCTGTTTTTT. It yields the protein CASSTRTGDTGELFF.